This T cell receptor beta chain was profiled in a study of blood T cell repertoires in COVID-19. Study-level information: From the United States, Italy and Spain came samples of acute and convalescent COVID-19. T cells, B-cell-depleted T cells, or PBMCs supplied cDNA or gDNA.

How the authors handled the data: Reference gene primer amplification gave nucleated cell count estimates. Produced via immunoSEQ multiplex PCR; TCRdb's table is partial and in-frame only. For V, J and clone size, that table is used; D and trimming come from the DNA. Altogether more than 200,000 clones are present, roughly 90% being singletons, with the ten largest covering approximately 2%. Sequences were obtained from peripheral blood. The TCR sequence derives from a man younger than 40 with active or convalescent COVID-19.

In nucleotides, the CDR3 is TGTGCCAGCAGTTACGCGGACACAACCTACGAGCAGTACTTC. Its protein product is CASSYADTTYEQYF. The chain joins TRBV6-5 to TRBJ2-7; TRBD1 is a possible D gene (5 bases). From germline, CDR1 is MNHEY and CDR2 SVGAGI. Trimming cost V 2 bases and J 2 bases, with 10 bases left between them. There are 14 residues in the CDR3.